Below are 10 T cell receptor beta chains sequenced from a single sample in a study of cytomegalovirus exposure and HLA in healthy donors. Amplification used 60 Vbeta primers and 13 Jbeta primers. Data came from immunoSEQ multiplex PCR; TCRdb stores just in-frame clones and leaves some out. Counted here are approximately 140,000 clones, more than 65% occurring once; the ten biggest clones make up roughly 2.7%. The sample comprised PBMCs. Source of these receptors: a woman aged 55-70 years in good health and CMV-seropositive.

The V gene is TRBV18, the J gene TRBJ1-2; 8 bases are shared with TRBD1. The CDR3 loop spans 14 amino acids. Germline CDR1 reads KGHSH; CDR2 reads LQKENI. J lost 0 bases, V lost 5 bases, and 2 bases had no gene match. CDR3 nucleotide sequence: TGTGCCAGCTCAGGACAGGGAACTAACTATGGCTACACCTTC. Translating gives CASSGQGTNYGYTF. The full variable domain, with the rest looked up from reference TRBV18 and TRBJ1-2, is NAGVMQNPRHLVRRRGQEARLRCSPMKGHSHVYWYRQLPEEGLKFMVYLQKENIIDESGMPKERFSAEFPKEGPSILRIQQVVRGDSAAYFCASSGQGTNYGYTFGSGTRLTVV.

The chain links TRBV5-1 to TRBJ1-2, with 7 bases identical to TRBD1. This CDR3 comprises 15 residues. The J segment lost 5 bases and the V segment lost 4 bases, leaving 11 bases of the junction unmatched. Germline loops: CDR1 SGHRS, CDR2 YFSETQ. CDR3 sequence: CASSEDRRTQYGYTF. The DNA for the CDR3 is TGCGCCAGCAGCGAGGACAGGAGAACCCAATATGGCTACACCTTC.

The sample holds a few counts of this clone. This sequence joins TRBV6-1 and TRBJ2-7, with 7 nucleotides matching TRBD1. V dropped 2 bases and J dropped 5; count of bases not matched to a gene: 6. Germline CDR1 MNHNS, CDR2 SASEGT. The CDR3 spans 14 residues. Here the CDR3 DNA reads TGTGCCAGCAGTGAAAGGGGGCAGGGCAACGAGCAGTACTTC. The encoded protein is CASSERGQGNEQYF.

This clone has just a few counts. The chain joins TRBV6-6 to TRBJ2-7; D uncertain. V gave up 2 bases and J gave up 5 bases, with 7 bases separating them. CDR1 is MNHNY and CDR2 is SVGAGI in the germline V gene (reference sequence). This CDR3 contains 12 residues. CDR3 residues: CASSYPFDEQYF. As DNA, the CDR3 is TGTGCCAGCAGTTACCCCTTTGACGAGCAGTACTTC.

V and J are TRBV9 and TRBJ1-2; 9 nucleotides agree with TRBD1. CDR3 length: 15 amino acids. CDR1 is SGDLS and CDR2 is YYNGEE in the germline V gene. J was trimmed by 6 bases and V by 5 bases; bases with no gene match: 11. CDR3 protein: CASRRSQGAGDGYTF. The CDR3 DNA follows: TGTGCCAGCAGACGATCACAGGGGGCGGGTGATGGCTACACCTTC.

The chain is built from TRBV6-1 and TRBJ1-5, with TRBD1 identical over 7 bases. V shed 3 bases, J shed 0 bases, and the junction held 8 bases outside the gene matches. Germline V lookup: CDR1 MNHNS, CDR2 SASEGT. The CDR3 length is 17 residues. The CDR3, as DNA: TGTGCCAGCAGTGATAGGACAGGTTTATATAGCAATCAGCCCCAGCATTTT. Its translation: CASSDRTGLYSNQPQHF.

The chain carries TRBV6-1 and TRBJ1-3, with a weak D call TRBD1 (5 bases). V lost 7 bases and J lost 4, with 14 bases in between. Germline V gene sequence: CDR1 MNHNS, CDR2 SASEGT. The length of the CDR3 is 14 residues. CDR3 region: CASNQGPLGNTIYF. Written as DNA, the CDR3 is TGTGCCAGCAATCAGGGCCCGCTCGGAAACACCATATATTTT.

This clone was seen a handful of times. J is TRBJ2-3 and V is TRBV19; 16 bases fit TRBD2. The CDR3 is made up of 17 amino acids. The trim removed 4 bases at V and 6 bases at J, leaving 7 bases unmatched. CDR1 is LNHDA, CDR2 SQIVND, per germline (reference sequence). The CDR3 DNA is TGTGCCAGTAGTAATAGGGGACTAGCGGGGGGGTTGGATACGCAGTATTTT. Translating gives CASSNRGLAGGLDTQYF.

Turning to this clone: A junction boundary mismatches the germline segment, possibly from a read error. The chain is built from TRBV7-7 and TRBJ2-2; D is undetermined. The CDR3 length is 14 residues. Looked up from germline, CDR1 is SSHAT and CDR2 is FNYEAQ (reference sequence). CDR3 nucleotide sequence: TGTGCTAGCAGCTTAGCCGCGAACACCGGGGAGCTGTTTTTT. Amino acids: CASSLAANTGELFF.

This rearrangement joins TRBV11-2 to TRBJ1-2; D possibly corresponds to TRBD1 (5 bases). The CDR3 length is 16 residues. Germline V gene data show CDR1 as SGHAT and CDR2 as FQNNGV. The ends were cut back, 1 base at V and 3 bases at J, with 15 bases in the middle. Here the CDR3 DNA reads TGTGCCAGCAGCTTAGGGTCTCGGGCAGGGCACTATGGCTACACCTTC. Translating it yields CASSLGSRAGHYGYTF.